This is a list of T cell receptor beta chains from one sample in a study of blood T cell repertoires in COVID-19. Profiling relied on immunoSEQ multiplex PCR, and the TCRdb table lists in-frame clones only, not all of them. Of approximately 300,000 clones in the sample, approximately 90% were seen once. The sequenced sample consisted of peripheral blood. The source is a woman in her 30s with COVID-19, enrolled during active disease. Each CDR3 is given with its conserved first and last residue.

v_call | cdr3_length | cdr3_aa
TRBV11-2 | 14 | CASSSQRGGTEAFF
TRBV10-3 | 15 | CAISAGTSGTSEQYF
TRBV24-1 | 15 | CATSDRGQGKNTQYF
TRBV11-2 | 13 | CASSLETIGEQFF
TRBV28 | 14 | CASSLKPGDEKLFF
TRBV5-1 | 18 | CASSRTSGSGGLTDTQYF
TRBV2 | 15 | CALGGGTSNTGELFF
TRBV19 | 16 | CASSAGLAGRSHEQFF
TRBV30 | 15 | CAWGGRSYSGNTIYF
TRBV9 | 15 | CASSATAGAGNTIYF
TRBV5-4 | 13 | CASSSPQGYEQYF
TRBV7-7 | 15 | CASSSVAGVQETQYF
TRBV19 | 13 | CASTLGQGAEAFF
TRBV2 | 17 | CASSENAGVNPLGGYTF
TRBV5-4 | 15 | CASSLVGGRGYEQYF
TRBV7-9 | 13 | CASSNDRGSQAFF
TRBV12-3/TRBV12-4 | 13 | CASSLRTGGTQYF
TRBV4-1 | 15 | CASSQMDRVNQPQHF
TRBV5-1 | 15 | CASSGGANSGNTIYF
TRBV30 | 16 | CAWSVQRAGSTDTQYF
TRBV7-8 | 16 | CASSAGQDSSYNEQFF
TRBV3-1/TRBV3-2 | 18 | CASSHSRGGWTVSYEQYF
TRBV29-1 | 13 | CSVEDWTSDGQYF
TRBV5-4 | 17 | CASSEVPGQAIQETQYF
TRBV9 | 13 | CASSVESKETQYF
TRBV30 | 16 | CAWSGQFGGGSQPQHF
TRBV30 | 13 | CAWSVHVGAGQYF
TRBV5-1 | 14 | CASSLATGTFRAFF
TRBV28 | 13 | CASSEQGTGELFF
TRBV19 | 11 | CASSWGGAQYF
TRBV4-1 | 15 | CASSQGPSGLGEAFF